This is a list of T cell receptor beta chains from one sample in a study of beta chain features in type 1 diabetes. Some clones are missing from TCRdb's copy, which holds only in-frame ones; the method was immunoSEQ multiplex PCR. The table lists approximately 280,000 clones, 15% of them singletons, with less than 0.02% in the top ten. Input material: naive CD4+ T cells from blood. The receptor source for this set is a man aged 18 to 35 with type 1 diabetes. The CDR3 runs from the conserved cysteine through the conserved F or W. D genes are given only for firm matches. Some rows have no size entry. The others give once, few or many, or a class for an expanded clone.

v_call	d_call	clone_size	j_call	cdr3_nt	cdr3_aa
TRBV5-6	NA	NA	TRBJ2-1	TGTGCCAGCAGCTTGGCCTCGTTTGATGAGCAGTTCTTC	CASSLASFDEQFF
TRBV10-2	TRBD1	few	TRBJ2-7	TGCGCCAGCACCAAAGGGACAGGGGGCGAGCAGTACTTC	CASTKGTGGEQYF
TRBV30	NA	few	TRBJ2-5	TGTGCCTGGAACCCTAGCGCCCAAGAGACCCAGTACTTC	CAWNPSAQETQYF
TRBV19	TRBD1	NA	TRBJ1-5	TGTGCCAGTTCCGGGACAGGAGGCTTAAATCAGCCCCAGCATTTT	CASSGTGGLNQPQHF
TRBV4-2	TRBD2	few	TRBJ2-1	TGTGCCAGCAGCCACAGCGGGGACTCCTACAATGAGCAGTTCTTC	CASSHSGDSYNEQFF
TRBV5-1	TRBD1	NA	TRBJ1-4	TGCGCCAGCAGCTTACAGGGGAACAATGAAAAACTGTTTTTT	CASSLQGNNEKLFF
TRBV5-4	TRBD1	NA	TRBJ1-2	TGTGCCAGCAGCTCGCCGACAGGGGCCTCCTATGGCTACACCTTC	CASSSPTGASYGYTF
TRBV30	TRBD1	NA	TRBJ1-6	TGTGCCTGGAGCCAGACAGGGGGAATCCCTTTCAATTCACCCCTCCACTTT	CAWSQTGGIPFNSPLHF
TRBV5-1	NA	NA	TRBJ1-2	TGCGCCAGCAGCTTGGCGCGGGGCCCCCGCGGCTACACCTTC	CASSLARGPRGYTF
TRBV29-1	NA	NA	TRBJ2-4	TGCAGCGTTCGGGGGTTAGCCAAAAACATTCAGTACTTC	CSVRGLAKNIQYF
TRBV7-7	TRBD1	few	TRBJ2-1	TGTGCCAGCAGCCCATCCCCCGGGACAGGGAATGAGCAGTTCTTC	CASSPSPGTGNEQFF
TRBV4-1	NA	few	TRBJ2-3	TGCGCCAGCAGCCAACTAGGGGTGGCGACAGATACGCAGTATTTT	CASSQLGVATDTQYF
TRBV5-4	NA	few	TRBJ1-1	TGTCGCGCTACGGAAGGGGCGAACACTGAAGCTTTCTTT	CRATEGANTEAFF
TRBV5-4	NA	NA	TRBJ2-7	TGTGCCAGCAGCCCAGGGACATCACACGAGCAGTACTTC	CASSPGTSHEQYF
TRBV2	NA	NA	TRBJ2-1	TGTGCCAGCAGTGATCGGGACAAGCAGTTCTTC	CASSDRDKQFF
TRBV4-3	NA	few	TRBJ2-3	TGCGCCAGCAGCCAAGATCGGAGGGTTAGCACAGATACGCAGTATTTT	CASSQDRRVSTDTQYF
TRBV10-2	NA	NA	TRBJ1-5	TGCGCCAGCAGTGATTGGGCCCGGTCTCAGCCCCAGCATTTT	CASSDWARSQPQHF
TRBV5-1	NA	few	TRBJ2-7	TGCGCCAGCAGCTCTGGGGCCTATCCCTACGAGCAGTACTTC	CASSSGAYPYEQYF
TRBV28	NA	NA	TRBJ2-5	TGTGCCACGGGACTCTACCAAGAGACCCAGTACTTC	CATGLYQETQYF
TRBV18	TRBD1	few	TRBJ1-2	TGTGCCAGCACCACAGGGGTTCGCTACACCTTC	CASTTGVRYTF
TRBV19	NA	few	TRBJ1-5	TGTGCCAGTAGTAACGACAGGACGTACAATCAGCCCCAGCATTTT	CASSNDRTYNQPQHF
TRBV7-2	TRBD2	NA	TRBJ2-3	TGTGCCAGCAGCGGACTACTAGCGGGGGGGCCCATTGGCACAGATACGCAGTATTTT	CASSGLLAGGPIGTDTQYF
TRBV7-2	TRBD2	few	TRBJ2-1	TGTGCCAGCAGCTTGGAGACTAGCGGATACAATGAGCAGTTCTTC	CASSLETSGYNEQFF